This TCR beta chain originates from a study of breast tumors, draining lymph nodes, adjacent tissues. Remarks on this clonotype: Its cognate antigen is unknown. The junction departs from germline at one end; a sequencing error may be responsible.

The CDR3 spans 15 residues. From germline, CDR1 is SGDLS and CDR2 YYNGEE. Each CDR3 protein is one row after TCRdb ran MiXCR on the multiplex PCR reads. There are around 150,000 distinct CDR3 sequences in the sample; over 25% occur only once, and around 2.5% lies in the top ten. Samples came from axillary lymph nodes draining the breast cancer. General study results and limits: Most tumor T cells seemingly derive from lymph node, then expand in tumor. Compared with basal-like, luminal-like tumors shared significantly more repertoire with nontumor tissue. That most tumor T cells come from lymph nodes remained unproven. Compared with lymph nodes, tumors were less diverse; compared with nontumor tissue, more.

Sequences were obtained from axillary lymph node tissue. The receptor comes from a female donor with breast cancer. Some clones in this sample may be carry-over from other donors' samples. The rearrangement uses TRBV9 and TRBJ2-1, with D tentatively TRBD2 (6 bases). The CDR3, as DNA: TGCGCCAGCAGGGTGGGGGGACTCAGCACAGATACGCAGTTCTTC. It yields the protein CASRVGGLSTDTQFF.